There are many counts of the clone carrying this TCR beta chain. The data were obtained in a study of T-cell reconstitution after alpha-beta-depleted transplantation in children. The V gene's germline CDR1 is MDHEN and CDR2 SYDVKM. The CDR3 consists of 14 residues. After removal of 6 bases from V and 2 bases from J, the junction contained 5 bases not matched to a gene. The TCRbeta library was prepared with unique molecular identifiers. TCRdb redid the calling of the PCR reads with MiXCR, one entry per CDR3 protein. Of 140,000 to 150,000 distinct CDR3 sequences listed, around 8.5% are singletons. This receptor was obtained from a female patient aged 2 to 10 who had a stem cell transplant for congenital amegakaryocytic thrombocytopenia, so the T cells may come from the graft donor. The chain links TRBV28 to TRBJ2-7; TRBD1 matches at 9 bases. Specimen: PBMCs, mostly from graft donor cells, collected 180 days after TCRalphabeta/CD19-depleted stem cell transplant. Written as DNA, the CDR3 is TGTGCCAGCAGCTGGACAGGGGTGGCCTACGAGCAGTACTTC. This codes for CASSWTGVAYEQYF. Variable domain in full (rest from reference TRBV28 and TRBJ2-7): DVKVTQSSRYLVKRTGEKVFLECVQDMDHENMFWYRQDPGLGLRLIYFSYDVKMKEKGDIPEGYSVSREKKERFSLILESASTNQTSMYLCASSWTGVAYEQYFGPGTRLTVT.